A selection of T cell receptor beta chains follows, all from one sample in a study of circulating CD8 cells and anti-PD-1 response in melanoma. In TCRdb, the reads were re-called with MiXCR into one record per CDR3 protein. The sample has about 800 distinct CDR3 sequences; roughly 7% are singletons. This specimen was CD8+ T cells from PBMCs, taken at baseline or after one month of anti-PD-1 therapy (not recorded which). The receptors were gathered from a human donor with melanoma. Each CDR3 is given with its conserved first and last residue. The D gene is left open where the match is weak. Size is stated for part of the rows, as once, few or many counts, or as a class when the clone is expanded.

d_gene: -
j_gene: TRBJ1-1
abundance: large
v_gene: TRBV4-2
CDR3nt: TGTGCCAGCAGCCAAGGATCCCCGGCATTGATCTTT
CDR3aa: CASSQGSPALIF

d_gene: TRBD2
j_gene: TRBJ2-1
abundance: large
v_gene: TRBV7-2
CDR3nt: TGTGCCAGCAGCTTAGAGGTAGCGGGCACCTACAATGAGCAGTTCTTC
CDR3aa: CASSLEVAGTYNEQFF

d_gene: TRBD2
j_gene: TRBJ2-1
abundance: -
v_gene: TRBV15
CDR3nt: TGTGCCACCAGCAGGCTCGGGGGGTACAATGAGCAGTTCTTC
CDR3aa: CATSRLGGYNEQFF

d_gene: TRBD2
j_gene: TRBJ2-2
abundance: medium-sized
v_gene: TRBV7-2
CDR3nt: TGTGCCAGCAGCTTAGATCTAGCGGGAGGGCCGGACACCGGGGAGCTGTTTTTT
CDR3aa: CASSLDLAGGPDTGELFF

d_gene: -
j_gene: TRBJ1-6
abundance: medium-sized
v_gene: TRBV2
CDR3nt: TGTGCCAGCAGTGAAGCGCTTCGGGCGGATAATTCACCCCTCCACTTT
CDR3aa: CASSEALRADNSPLHF

d_gene: -
j_gene: TRBJ2-7
abundance: large
v_gene: TRBV27
CDR3nt: TGTGCCAGCAGTCTATCCACAGGGGGAGGGGACTACGAGCAGTACTTC
CDR3aa: CASSLSTGGGDYEQYF

d_gene: -
j_gene: TRBJ2-4
abundance: -
v_gene: TRBV28
CDR3nt: TGTGCCAGCAGTTTATCTGGGGTGCTAGCCAAAAACATTCAGTACTTC
CDR3aa: CASSLSGVLAKNIQYF

d_gene: TRBD2
j_gene: TRBJ2-3
abundance: once
v_gene: TRBV23-1
CDR3nt: TGCGCCAGCAGCCCCTCGGGACTAGCGTGTGGCACAGATACGCAGTATTTT
CDR3aa: CASSPSGLACGTDTQYF

d_gene: TRBD2
j_gene: TRBJ2-1
abundance: few
v_gene: TRBV27
CDR3nt: TGTGCCACTAGCGGGGTATACAATGAGCAGTTCTTC
CDR3aa: CATSGVYNEQFF

d_gene: -
j_gene: TRBJ1-1
abundance: -
v_gene: TRBV11-1
CDR3nt: TGTGCCAGCAGCCCCTTCGGGACAACGAACACTGAAGCTTTCTTT
CDR3aa: CASSPFGTTNTEAFF

d_gene: -
j_gene: TRBJ2-1
abundance: few
v_gene: TRBV7-3
CDR3nt: TGTGCCAGCAGCCTAATTGAGCCGTCCTACAATGAGCAGTTCTTC
CDR3aa: CASSLIEPSYNEQFF

d_gene: -
j_gene: TRBJ1-4
abundance: medium-sized
v_gene: TRBV12-3/TRBV12-4
CDR3nt: TGTGCCAGCGCGACAGTTCGGGGTGAAAAACTGTTTTTT
CDR3aa: CASATVRGEKLFF

d_gene: -
j_gene: TRBJ2-7
abundance: medium-sized
v_gene: TRBV27
CDR3nt: TGTGCCAGCAGTTCCCTCCTCATGACGGGGAGCTCCTACGAGCAGTACTTC
CDR3aa: CASSSLLMTGSSYEQYF

d_gene: -
j_gene: TRBJ2-7
abundance: -
v_gene: TRBV10-3
CDR3nt: TGTGCTGTGTGGGAGGGGGCAAGCTCCTACGAGCAGTACTTC
CDR3aa: CAVWEGASSYEQYF

d_gene: TRBD2
j_gene: TRBJ2-3
abundance: large
v_gene: TRBV6-5
CDR3nt: TGTGCCAGCAGTTACACTAGCGGTCCCACAGATACGCAGTATTTT
CDR3aa: CASSYTSGPTDTQYF

d_gene: TRBD2
j_gene: TRBJ2-1
abundance: large
v_gene: TRBV29-1
CDR3nt: TGCAGCGTTGATGATGCGGGAGAGGTAAACAATGAGCAGTTCTTC
CDR3aa: CSVDDAGEVNNEQFF

d_gene: -
j_gene: TRBJ1-1
abundance: medium-sized
v_gene: TRBV4-3
CDR3nt: TGCGCCAGCAGCCAAGCCCCTGAACGGGGGGGCCGGAACACTGAAGCTTTCTTT
CDR3aa: CASSQAPERGGRNTEAFF

d_gene: -
j_gene: TRBJ2-7
abundance: large
v_gene: TRBV25-1
CDR3nt: TGTGCCAGCAGTTCGGCAGGGAAGAGTCTTCCCTACGAGCAGTACTTC
CDR3aa: CASSSAGKSLPYEQYF

d_gene: -
j_gene: TRBJ1-2
abundance: medium-sized
v_gene: TRBV15
CDR3nt: TGTGCCACCAGCAGTTTGGGCCAGAGAGGGCAGGGGAATGGCTACACCTTC
CDR3aa: CATSSLGQRGQGNGYTF

d_gene: -
j_gene: TRBJ1-1
abundance: large
v_gene: TRBV19
CDR3nt: TGTGCCAGTAGTATAAAATTGACAGAGAACACTGAAGCTTTCTTT
CDR3aa: CASSIKLTENTEAFF

d_gene: TRBD1
j_gene: TRBJ1-4
abundance: medium-sized
v_gene: TRBV27
CDR3nt: TGTGCCAGCAGTACCAGGGGGTTGAATGAAAAACTGTTTTTT
CDR3aa: CASSTRGLNEKLFF

d_gene: -
j_gene: TRBJ2-7
abundance: few
v_gene: TRBV19
CDR3nt: TGTGCCAGTAGTATCACCGCAGATGCCTACGAGCAGTACTTC
CDR3aa: CASSITADAYEQYF

d_gene: -
j_gene: TRBJ1-1
abundance: medium-sized
v_gene: TRBV6-6
CDR3nt: TGTGCCAGCAGTACGGTACAGGGCGGTGACACTGAAGCTTTCTTT
CDR3aa: CASSTVQGGDTEAFF

d_gene: -
j_gene: TRBJ2-1
abundance: large
v_gene: TRBV19
CDR3nt: TGTGCCAGTAGTATTTTGAGCTCCTACAATGAGCAGTTCTTC
CDR3aa: CASSILSSYNEQFF

d_gene: -
j_gene: TRBJ2-7
abundance: medium-sized
v_gene: TRBV28
CDR3nt: TGTGCCAGCAGTTTCGTCAACCAACAAGCCGAGCAGTACTTC
CDR3aa: CASSFVNQQAEQYF

d_gene: TRBD1
j_gene: TRBJ2-1
abundance: -
v_gene: TRBV9
CDR3nt: TGTGCCAGCAGCGCCTCAGGGGGTTTCTACAATGAGCAGTTCTTC
CDR3aa: CASSASGGFYNEQFF

d_gene: -
j_gene: TRBJ2-3
abundance: large
v_gene: TRBV7-2
CDR3nt: TGTGCCAGCAGCTTAGGTGTCAGGGTGGGGGCAGATACGCAGTATTTT
CDR3aa: CASSLGVRVGADTQYF

d_gene: -
j_gene: TRBJ2-7
abundance: medium-sized
v_gene: TRBV5-1
CDR3nt: TGCGCCAGCAGCTCAGGGGCCTACGAGCAGTACTTC
CDR3aa: CASSSGAYEQYF

d_gene: TRBD1
j_gene: TRBJ2-7
abundance: few
v_gene: TRBV4-1
CDR3nt: TGCGCCAGCAGCCAAGCGGTACAGGGGTCCTACGAGCAGTACTTC
CDR3aa: CASSQAVQGSYEQYF

d_gene: TRBD2
j_gene: TRBJ2-2
abundance: medium-sized
v_gene: TRBV29-1
CDR3nt: TGCAGCGCAAAGACTAGCGGGGTGAACACCGGGGAGCTGTTTTTT
CDR3aa: CSAKTSGVNTGELFF

d_gene: TRBD2
j_gene: TRBJ2-7
abundance: medium-sized
v_gene: TRBV5-4
CDR3nt: TGTGCCAGCAGCCTGGGACTAGCGGGAGTAGTCGAGCAGTACTTC
CDR3aa: CASSLGLAGVVEQYF

d_gene: TRBD1
j_gene: TRBJ1-5
abundance: large
v_gene: TRBV19
CDR3nt: TGTGCCAGTAGTAGGCGACAGGGGGCTATCAATCAGCCCCAGCATTTT
CDR3aa: CASSRRQGAINQPQHF

d_gene: -
j_gene: TRBJ2-1
abundance: large
v_gene: TRBV27
CDR3nt: TGTGCCAGCAGTGTAGGGTATACTTACTCCTACAATGAGCAGTTCTTC
CDR3aa: CASSVGYTYSYNEQFF

d_gene: -
j_gene: TRBJ1-2
abundance: large
v_gene: TRBV24-1
CDR3nt: TGTGCCACCAGTGAGGATGGGGGTAACTATGGCTACACCTTC
CDR3aa: CATSEDGGNYGYTF

d_gene: TRBD1
j_gene: TRBJ2-3
abundance: -
v_gene: TRBV24-1
CDR3nt: TGTGCCACCAGTGATCCGGGACAGAGCCAGGATACGCAGTATTTT
CDR3aa: CATSDPGQSQDTQYF

d_gene: -
j_gene: TRBJ1-5
abundance: -
v_gene: TRBV19
CDR3nt: TGTGCCAGTAACCATTTAGTCGGGTTCCTTGATCAGCCCCAGCATTTT
CDR3aa: CASNHLVGFLDQPQHF

d_gene: -
j_gene: TRBJ2-7
abundance: large
v_gene: TRBV7-2
CDR3nt: TGTGCCAGCAGCCCAGGGTTACGGACCTACGAGCAGTACTTC
CDR3aa: CASSPGLRTYEQYF

d_gene: TRBD1
j_gene: TRBJ1-1
abundance: medium-sized
v_gene: TRBV29-1
CDR3nt: TGCAGCACTTGGACAGGGGGCGGTGAAGCTTTCTTT
CDR3aa: CSTWTGGGEAFF

d_gene: -
j_gene: TRBJ2-3
abundance: large
v_gene: TRBV3-1
CDR3nt: TGTGCCAGCAGCTCCTGGTCCAGCGGTGATTTGAGAGATACGCAGTATTTT
CDR3aa: CASSSWSSGDLRDTQYF

d_gene: -
j_gene: TRBJ2-6
abundance: large
v_gene: TRBV27
CDR3nt: TGTGCCAGCAGTTCGAGGGAGGCTGGGGCCAACGTCCTGACTTTC
CDR3aa: CASSSREAGANVLTF

d_gene: -
j_gene: TRBJ2-2
abundance: -
v_gene: TRBV29-1
CDR3nt: TGCAGCGTTGGAGACACCGGGGAGCTGTTTTTT
CDR3aa: CSVGDTGELFF

d_gene: TRBD1
j_gene: TRBJ2-7
abundance: few
v_gene: TRBV19
CDR3nt: TGTGCCAGTAGTATCGCCGGGACAGGGGGCTTTAACGAGCAGTACTTC
CDR3aa: CASSIAGTGGFNEQYF

d_gene: -
j_gene: TRBJ1-1
abundance: large
v_gene: TRBV29-1
CDR3nt: TGCAGCGTTGAGGGGGGCCCCTTAAAGACTGAAGCTTTCTTT
CDR3aa: CSVEGGPLKTEAFF

d_gene: TRBD1
j_gene: TRBJ1-2
abundance: medium-sized
v_gene: TRBV30
CDR3nt: TGTGCCTGGAGTGTAGGGACAGGGGATGGCTACACCTTC
CDR3aa: CAWSVGTGDGYTF

d_gene: -
j_gene: TRBJ2-7
abundance: medium-sized
v_gene: TRBV7-9
CDR3nt: TGTGCCAGCAGCCCGTTGGACGACGAGCAGTACTTC
CDR3aa: CASSPLDDEQYF

d_gene: TRBD1
j_gene: TRBJ1-2
abundance: medium-sized
v_gene: TRBV19
CDR3nt: TGTGCCAGTAGGGGACAGGGAACCTATGGCTACACCTTC
CDR3aa: CASRGQGTYGYTF

d_gene: TRBD2
j_gene: TRBJ2-5
abundance: large
v_gene: TRBV7-9
CDR3nt: TGTGCCAGCCGTAGCGGGGGCGAAGAGACCCAGTACTTC
CDR3aa: CASRSGGEETQYF

d_gene: TRBD1
j_gene: TRBJ2-3
abundance: medium-sized
v_gene: TRBV7-9
CDR3nt: TGTGCCAGCAGCCCCGCCCGAGGACAGGGTAGCACAGATACGCAGTATTTT
CDR3aa: CASSPARGQGSTDTQYF

d_gene: -
j_gene: TRBJ2-3
abundance: -
v_gene: TRBV9
CDR3nt: TGTGCCAGCAGCGTAGTACTCACAGATACGCAGTATTTT
CDR3aa: CASSVVLTDTQYF